This T cell receptor beta chain was observed in a study of blood T cell repertoires in COVID-19. The germline gives CDR1 LNHDA, CDR2 SQIVND (reference sequence). The CDR3 totals 18 residues. V dropped 3 bases and J dropped 0; count of bases not matched to a gene: 12. Using immunoSEQ multiplex PCR, the repertoire was profiled, and TCRdb retains in-frame clones only, with some absent. The data show around 180,000 clones, 84% seen once. The receptor comes from a human donor in a cohort sampled during active COVID-19. The V call is TRBV19, the J call TRBJ1-2; 8 bases fit TRBD1. The specimen was peripheral blood. CDR3 sequence (DNA): TGTGCCAGTAGTATGGGACAGGCCCGATCAACGACTAACTATGGCTACACCTTC. Translation: CASSMGQARSTTNYGYTF.